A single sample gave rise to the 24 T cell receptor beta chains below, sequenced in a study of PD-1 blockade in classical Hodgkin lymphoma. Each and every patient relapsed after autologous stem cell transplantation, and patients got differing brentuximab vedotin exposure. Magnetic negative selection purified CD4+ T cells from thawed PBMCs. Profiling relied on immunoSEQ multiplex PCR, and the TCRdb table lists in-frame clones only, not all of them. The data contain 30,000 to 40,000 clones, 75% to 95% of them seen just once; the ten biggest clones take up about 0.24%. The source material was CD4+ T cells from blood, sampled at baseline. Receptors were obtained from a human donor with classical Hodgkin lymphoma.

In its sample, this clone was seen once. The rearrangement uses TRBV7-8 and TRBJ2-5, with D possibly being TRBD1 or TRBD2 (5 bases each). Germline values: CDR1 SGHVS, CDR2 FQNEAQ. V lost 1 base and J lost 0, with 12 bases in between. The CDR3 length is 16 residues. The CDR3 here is CASSLVRLGDQETQYF. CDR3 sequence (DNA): TGTGCCAGCAGCTTAGTGCGACTGGGGGACCAAGAGACCCAGTACTTC. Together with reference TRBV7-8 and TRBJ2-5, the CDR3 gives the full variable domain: GAGVSQSPRYKVAKRGQDVALRCDPISGHVSLFWYQQALGQGPEFLTYFQNEAQLDKSGLPSDRFFAERPEGSVSTLKIQRTQQEDSAVYLCASSLVRLGDQETQYFGPGTRLLVL.

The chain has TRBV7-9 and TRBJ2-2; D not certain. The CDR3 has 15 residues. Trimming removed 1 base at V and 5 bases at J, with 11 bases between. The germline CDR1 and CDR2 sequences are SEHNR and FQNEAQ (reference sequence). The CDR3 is CASSLDPGGTGELFF. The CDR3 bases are TGTGCCAGCAGCTTAGATCCGGGCGGTACCGGGGAGCTGTTTTTT. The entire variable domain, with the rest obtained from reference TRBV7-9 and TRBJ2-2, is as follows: DTGVSQNPRHKITKRGQNVTFRCDPISEHNRLYWYRQTLGQGPEFLTYFQNEAQLEKSRLLSDRFSAERPKGSFSTLEIQRTEQGDSAMYLCASSLDPGGTGELFFGEGSRLTVL.

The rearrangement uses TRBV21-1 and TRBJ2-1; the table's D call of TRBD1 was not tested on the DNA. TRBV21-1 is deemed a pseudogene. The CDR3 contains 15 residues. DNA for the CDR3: TGTGCCAGCAGCAAAGTTCGACAGGGTGAGGGTGAGCAGTTCTTC. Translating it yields CASSKVRQGEGEQFF.

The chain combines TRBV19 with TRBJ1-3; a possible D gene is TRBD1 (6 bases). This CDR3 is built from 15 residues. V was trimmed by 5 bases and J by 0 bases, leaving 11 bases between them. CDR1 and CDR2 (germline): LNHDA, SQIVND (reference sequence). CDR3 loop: CASSPDSNSGNTIYF. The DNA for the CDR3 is TGTGCCAGTAGTCCGGACAGCAACTCTGGAAACACCATATATTTT.

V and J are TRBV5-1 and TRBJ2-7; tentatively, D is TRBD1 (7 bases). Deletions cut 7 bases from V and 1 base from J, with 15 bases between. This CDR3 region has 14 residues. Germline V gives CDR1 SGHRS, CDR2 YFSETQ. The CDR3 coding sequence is TGCGCCAGCGGGAGGCAGGGGGGATCCTACGAGCAGTACTTC. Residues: CASGRQGGSYEQYF.

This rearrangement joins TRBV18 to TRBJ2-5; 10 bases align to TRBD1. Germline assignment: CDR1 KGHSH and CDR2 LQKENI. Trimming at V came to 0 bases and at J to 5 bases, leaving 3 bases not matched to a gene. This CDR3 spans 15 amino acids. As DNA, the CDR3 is TGTGCCAGCTCACCACCGGGACAGGGGATGGAGACCCAGTACTTC. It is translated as CASSPPGQGMETQYF.

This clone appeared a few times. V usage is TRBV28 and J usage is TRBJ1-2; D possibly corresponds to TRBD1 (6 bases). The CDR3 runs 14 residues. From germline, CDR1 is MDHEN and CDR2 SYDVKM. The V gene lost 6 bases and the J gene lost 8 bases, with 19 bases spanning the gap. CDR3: CASRSLRGARGYTF. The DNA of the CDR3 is TGTGCCAGCAGGTCGTTGCGGGGGGCTCGAGGCTACACCTTC.

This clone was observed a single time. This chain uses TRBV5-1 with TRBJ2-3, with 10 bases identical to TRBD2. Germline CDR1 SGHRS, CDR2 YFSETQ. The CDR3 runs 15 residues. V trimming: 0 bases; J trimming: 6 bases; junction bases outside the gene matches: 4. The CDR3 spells CASSLGLAGVDTQYF. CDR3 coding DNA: TGCGCCAGCAGCTTGGGGCTAGCGGGAGTGGATACGCAGTATTTT.

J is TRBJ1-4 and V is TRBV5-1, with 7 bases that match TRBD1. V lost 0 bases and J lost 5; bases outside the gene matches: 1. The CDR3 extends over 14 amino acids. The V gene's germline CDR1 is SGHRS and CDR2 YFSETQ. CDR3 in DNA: TGCGCCAGCAGCTTGGGCAGGGGGAATGAAAAACTGTTTTTT. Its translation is CASSLGRGNEKLFF.

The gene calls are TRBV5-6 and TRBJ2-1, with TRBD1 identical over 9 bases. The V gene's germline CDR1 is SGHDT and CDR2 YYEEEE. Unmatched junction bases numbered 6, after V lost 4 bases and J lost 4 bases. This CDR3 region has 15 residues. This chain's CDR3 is CASSPDRGSYNEQFF. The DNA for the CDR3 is TGTGCCAGCAGCCCGGACAGGGGTTCTTACAATGAGCAGTTCTTC.

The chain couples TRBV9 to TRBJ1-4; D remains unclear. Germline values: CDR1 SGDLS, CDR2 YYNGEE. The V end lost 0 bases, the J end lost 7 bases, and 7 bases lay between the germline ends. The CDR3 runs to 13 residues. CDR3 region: CASSVVGGEKLFF. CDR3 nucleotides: TGTGCCAGCAGCGTAGTGGGCGGTGAAAAACTGTTTTTT.

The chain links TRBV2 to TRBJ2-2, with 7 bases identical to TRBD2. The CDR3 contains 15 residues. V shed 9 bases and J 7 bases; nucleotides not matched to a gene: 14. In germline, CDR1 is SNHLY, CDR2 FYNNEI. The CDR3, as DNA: TGTGCCAGGAGTTCTGGTGGGAGGGCTAACGGGGAGCTGTTTTTT. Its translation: CARSSGGRANGELFF.

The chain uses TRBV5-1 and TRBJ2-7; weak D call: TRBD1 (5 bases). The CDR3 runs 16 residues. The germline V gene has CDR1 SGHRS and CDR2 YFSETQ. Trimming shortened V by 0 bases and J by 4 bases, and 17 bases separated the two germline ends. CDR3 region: CASSLAAVQGSYEQYF. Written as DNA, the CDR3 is TGCGCCAGCAGCTTGGCTGCCGTCCAGGGTAGTTACGAGCAGTACTTC.

The CDR3 protein is CASRDAANTGELFF. The CDR3 DNA is TGCGCCAGCAGGGACGCCGCGAACACCGGGGAGCTGTTTTTT. The chain links TRBV10-2 to TRBJ2-2; unclear D gene. The V end lost 6 bases, the J end lost 0 bases, and 8 bases lay between the germline ends. The germline V gene has CDR1 WSHSY and CDR2 SAAADI. This CDR3 is 14 amino acids long.

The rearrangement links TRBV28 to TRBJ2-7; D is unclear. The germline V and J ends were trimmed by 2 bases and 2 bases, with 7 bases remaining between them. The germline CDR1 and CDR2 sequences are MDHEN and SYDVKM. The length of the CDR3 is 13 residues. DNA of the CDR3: TGTGCCAGCAGTTTACGACTGCCCTACGAGCAGTACTTC. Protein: CASSLRLPYEQYF.

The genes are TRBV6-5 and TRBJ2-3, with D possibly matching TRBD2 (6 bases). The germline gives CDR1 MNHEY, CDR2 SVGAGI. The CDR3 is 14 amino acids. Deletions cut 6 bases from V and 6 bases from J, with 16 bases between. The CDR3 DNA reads TGTGCCAGCAGACGGGGGACTGAGGCGGATACGCAGTATTTT. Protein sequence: CASRRGTEADTQYF.

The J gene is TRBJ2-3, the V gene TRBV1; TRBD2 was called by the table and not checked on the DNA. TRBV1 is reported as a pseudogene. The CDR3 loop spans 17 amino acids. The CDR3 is CTSSQDLRRGSTDTQYF. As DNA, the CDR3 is TGCACCAGCAGCCAAGATCTTCGGCGGGGGAGCACAGATACGCAGTATTTT.

Here the CDR3 reads CASSQEGSGELFF. The CDR3 bases are TGTGCCAGCAGCCAAGAAGGCTCGGGGGAGCTGTTTTTT. This chain uses TRBV4-2 with TRBJ2-2; no clear D. Between the trimmed V and J ends, which lost 0 bases and 8 bases, there was a span of 7 bases. CDR1 and CDR2 from the germline V gene are LGHNA and YNFKEQ. This CDR3 region has 13 residues.

CDR3: CASSLSRSPSTHTEAFF. The CDR3 nucleotides read TGTGCCAGCAGCTTATCTCGCAGTCCATCAACTCACACTGAAGCTTTCTTT. This sequence joins TRBV11-2 and TRBJ1-1; D ambiguous. The CDR3 spans 17 residues. Trimming cost V 2 bases and J 3 bases, with 19 bases left between them. CDR1 and CDR2 (germline): SGHAT, FQNNGV.

This CDR3 reads CASSEAGGGRETQYF. CDR3 DNA: TGTGCCAGCAGTGAAGCTGGAGGGGGAAGGGAGACCCAGTACTTC. The chain uses TRBV6-1 and TRBJ2-5; D possibly uses TRBD1 or TRBD2 (6 bases each). Trimming left V 0 bases short and J 5 bases short, with 13 bases between. CDR1 and CDR2 from the germline V gene are MNHNS and SASEGT. The CDR3 is 15 amino acids.

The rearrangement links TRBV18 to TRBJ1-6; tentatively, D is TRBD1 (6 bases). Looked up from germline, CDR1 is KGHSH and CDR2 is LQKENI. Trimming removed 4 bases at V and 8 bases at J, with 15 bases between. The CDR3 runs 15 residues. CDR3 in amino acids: CASSQNPTGHSPLHF. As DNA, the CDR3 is TGTGCCAGCTCACAAAATCCGACAGGCCATTCACCCCTCCACTTT.

CDR3 loop: CASSRTSAYEQYF. In nucleotides, the CDR3 is TGTGCCAGCTCGCGGACTAGCGCCTACGAGCAGTACTTC. V gene TRBV6-5 combines with J gene TRBJ2-7; 9 bases map to TRBD2. J was trimmed by 2 bases and V by 8 bases; bases with no gene match: 4. Germline V gene sequence: CDR1 MNHEY, CDR2 SVGAGI. The CDR3 consists of 13 residues.

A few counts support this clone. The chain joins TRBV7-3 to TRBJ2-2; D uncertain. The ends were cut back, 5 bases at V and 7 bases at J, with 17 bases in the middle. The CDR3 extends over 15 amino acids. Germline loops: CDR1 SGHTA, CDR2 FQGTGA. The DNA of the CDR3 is TGTGCCAGCAGCCCACTCGGGCTAGTCGACGGGGAGCTGTTTTTT. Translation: CASSPLGLVDGELFF.

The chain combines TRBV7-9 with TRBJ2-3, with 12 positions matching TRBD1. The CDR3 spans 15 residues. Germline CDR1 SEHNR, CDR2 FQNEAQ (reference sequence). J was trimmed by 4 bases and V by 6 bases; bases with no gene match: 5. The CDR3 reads CASRTRDRGPDTQYF. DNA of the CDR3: TGTGCCAGCAGGACCCGGGACAGGGGGCCAGATACGCAGTATTTT.